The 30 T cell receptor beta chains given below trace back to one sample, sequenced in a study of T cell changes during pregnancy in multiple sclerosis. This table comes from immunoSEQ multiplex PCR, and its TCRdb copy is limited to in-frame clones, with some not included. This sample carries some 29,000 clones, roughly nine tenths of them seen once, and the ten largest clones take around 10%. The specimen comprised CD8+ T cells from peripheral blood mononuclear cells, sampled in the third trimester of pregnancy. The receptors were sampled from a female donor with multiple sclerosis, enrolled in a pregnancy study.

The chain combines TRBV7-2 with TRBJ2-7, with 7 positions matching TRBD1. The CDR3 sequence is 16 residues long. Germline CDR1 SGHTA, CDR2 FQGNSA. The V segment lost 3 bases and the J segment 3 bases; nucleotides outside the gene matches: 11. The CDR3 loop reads CASSFPSDRIDYEQYF. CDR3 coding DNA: TGTGCCAGCAGCTTCCCGTCGGACAGGATCGACTACGAGCAGTACTTC.

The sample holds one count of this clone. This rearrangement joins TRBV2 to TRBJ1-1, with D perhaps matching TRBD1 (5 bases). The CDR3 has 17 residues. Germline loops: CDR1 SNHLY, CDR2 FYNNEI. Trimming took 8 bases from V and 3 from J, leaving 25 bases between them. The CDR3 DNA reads TGTGCCAGCTCAGCAAACTATTTAGGGGTTGGGCACACTGAAGCTTTCTTT. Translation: CASSANYLGVGHTEAFF.

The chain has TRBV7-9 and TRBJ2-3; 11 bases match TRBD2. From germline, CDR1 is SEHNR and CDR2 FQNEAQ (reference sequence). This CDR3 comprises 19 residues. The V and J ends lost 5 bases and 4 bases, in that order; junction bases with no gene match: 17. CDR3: CASSGGRNSGRASADTQYF. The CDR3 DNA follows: TGTGCCAGCAGCGGGGGGAGGAATAGCGGGAGGGCCTCCGCAGATACGCAGTATTTT.

The CDR3 sequence is CASSSTGYNEQFF. For the CDR3, the DNA is TGTGCCAGCAGCTCCACAGGGTACAATGAGCAGTTCTTC. This chain connects TRBV7-6 to TRBJ2-1; a weak D match, TRBD1 (6 bases). The V gene's germline CDR1 is SGHVS and CDR2 FNYEAQ. Trimming pared 4 bases from V and 4 bases from J, leaving 8 bases between. CDR3 size: 13 residues.

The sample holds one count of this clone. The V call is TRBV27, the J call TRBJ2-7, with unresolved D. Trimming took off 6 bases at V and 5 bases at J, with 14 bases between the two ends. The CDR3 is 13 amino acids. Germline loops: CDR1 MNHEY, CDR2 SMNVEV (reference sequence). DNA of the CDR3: TGTGCCAGCAGCCAGTCCAGTAGCCACGAGCAGTACTTC. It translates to CASSQSSSHEQYF.

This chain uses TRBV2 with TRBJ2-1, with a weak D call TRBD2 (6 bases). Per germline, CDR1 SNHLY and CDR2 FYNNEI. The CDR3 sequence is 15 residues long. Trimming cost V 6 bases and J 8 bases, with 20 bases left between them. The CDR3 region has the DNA TGTGCCAGCAGGGGGGAGGACGTTCCGCGTGATGAGCAGTTCTTC. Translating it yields CASRGEDVPRDEQFF.

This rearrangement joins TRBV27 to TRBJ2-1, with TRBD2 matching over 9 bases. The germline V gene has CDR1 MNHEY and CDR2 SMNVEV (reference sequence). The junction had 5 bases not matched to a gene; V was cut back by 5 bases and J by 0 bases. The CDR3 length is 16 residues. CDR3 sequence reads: CASSKGLASSYNEQFF. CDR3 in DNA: TGTGCCAGCAGTAAGGGACTAGCCAGCTCCTACAATGAGCAGTTCTTC.

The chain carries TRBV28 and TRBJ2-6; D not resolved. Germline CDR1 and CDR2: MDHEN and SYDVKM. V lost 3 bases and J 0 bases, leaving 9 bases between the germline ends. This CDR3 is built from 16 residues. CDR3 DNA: TGTGCCAGCAGTTTCGCGCCGAACTCTGGGGCCAACGTCCTGACTTTC. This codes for CASSFAPNSGANVLTF. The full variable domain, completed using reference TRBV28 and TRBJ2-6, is DVKVTQSSRYLVKRTGEKVFLECVQDMDHENMFWYRQDPGLGLRLIYFSYDVKMKEKGDIPEGYSVSREKKERFSLILESASTNQTSMYLCASSFAPNSGANVLTFGAGSRLTVL.

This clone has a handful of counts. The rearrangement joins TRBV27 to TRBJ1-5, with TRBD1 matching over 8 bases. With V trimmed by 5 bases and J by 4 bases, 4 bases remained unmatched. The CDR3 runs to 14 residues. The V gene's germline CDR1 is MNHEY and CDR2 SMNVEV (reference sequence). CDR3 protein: CASSPRQGNQPQHF. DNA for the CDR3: TGTGCCAGCAGTCCCCGACAGGGGAATCAGCCCCAGCATTTT.

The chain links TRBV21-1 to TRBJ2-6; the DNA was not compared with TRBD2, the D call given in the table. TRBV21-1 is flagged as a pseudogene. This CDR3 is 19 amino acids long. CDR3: CASSKISGGRLSGANVLTF. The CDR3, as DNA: TGTGCCAGCAGCAAAATATCGGGGGGCCGCCTCTCTGGGGCCAACGTCCTGACTTTC.

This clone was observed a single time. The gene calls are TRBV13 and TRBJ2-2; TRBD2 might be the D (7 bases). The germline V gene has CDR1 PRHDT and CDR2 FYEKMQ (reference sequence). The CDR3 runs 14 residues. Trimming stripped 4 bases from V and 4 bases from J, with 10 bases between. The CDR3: CASSSRGGTGELFF. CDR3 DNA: TGTGCCAGCAGCTCAAGGGGGGGCACCGGGGAGCTGTTTTTT.

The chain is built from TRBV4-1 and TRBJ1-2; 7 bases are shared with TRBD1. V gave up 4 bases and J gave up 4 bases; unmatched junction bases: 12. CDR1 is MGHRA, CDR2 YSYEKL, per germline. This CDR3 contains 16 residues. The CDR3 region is CASSPYDRVMGYGYTF. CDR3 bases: TGCGCCAGCAGCCCTTACGACAGGGTGATGGGCTATGGCTACACCTTC.

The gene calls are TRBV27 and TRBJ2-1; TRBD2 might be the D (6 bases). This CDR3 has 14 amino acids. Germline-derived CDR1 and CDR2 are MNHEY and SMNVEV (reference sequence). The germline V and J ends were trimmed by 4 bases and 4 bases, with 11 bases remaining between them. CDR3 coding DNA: TGTGCCAGCAGTTCCGGGGGTACATACAATGAGCAGTTCTTC. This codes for CASSSGGTYNEQFF.

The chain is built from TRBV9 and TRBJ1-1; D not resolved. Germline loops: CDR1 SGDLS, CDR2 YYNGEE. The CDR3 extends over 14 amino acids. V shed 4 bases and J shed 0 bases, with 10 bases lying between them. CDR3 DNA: TGTGCCAGCAGCCCTTCCCTTCTGAACACTGAAGCTTTCTTT. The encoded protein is CASSPSLLNTEAFF.

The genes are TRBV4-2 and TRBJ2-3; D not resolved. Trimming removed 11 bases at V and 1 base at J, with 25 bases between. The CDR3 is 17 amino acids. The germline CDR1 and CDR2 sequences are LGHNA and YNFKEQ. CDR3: CAVRSVNTIMGTDTQYF. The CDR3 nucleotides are TGTGCCGTCCGAAGCGTCAATACCATAATGGGCACAGATACGCAGTATTTT.

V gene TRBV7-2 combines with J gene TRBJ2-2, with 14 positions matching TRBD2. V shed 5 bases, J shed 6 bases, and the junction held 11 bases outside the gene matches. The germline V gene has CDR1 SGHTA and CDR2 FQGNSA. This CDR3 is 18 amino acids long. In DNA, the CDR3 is TGTGCCAGCAGCACGCGAAGACTAGCGGGGGGGCGACCCGGGGAGCTGTTTTTT. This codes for CASSTRRLAGGRPGELFF.

The CDR3 DNA reads as TGTGCCAGCGGGAGCGGGGACCCCTTTGAGACCCAGTACTTC. Encoded protein: CASGSGDPFETQYF. The chain is built from TRBV9 and TRBJ2-5; TRBD2 aligns across 7 bases. Unmatched junction bases numbered 11, after V lost 7 bases and J lost 5 bases. CDR1 is SGDLS, CDR2 YYNGEE, per germline. CDR3 length: 14 amino acids.

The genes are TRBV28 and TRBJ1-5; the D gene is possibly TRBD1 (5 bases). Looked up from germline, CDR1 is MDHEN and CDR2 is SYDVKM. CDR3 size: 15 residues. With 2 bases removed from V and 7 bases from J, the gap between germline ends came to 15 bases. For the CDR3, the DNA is TGTGCCAGCAGTTTAAGGGGCGGGACGCGGCAGCCCCAGCATTTT. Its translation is CASSLRGGTRQPQHF. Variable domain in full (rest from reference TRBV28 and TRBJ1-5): DVKVTQSSRYLVKRTGEKVFLECVQDMDHENMFWYRQDPGLGLRLIYFSYDVKMKEKGDIPEGYSVSREKKERFSLILESASTNQTSMYLCASSLRGGTRQPQHFGDGTRLSIL.

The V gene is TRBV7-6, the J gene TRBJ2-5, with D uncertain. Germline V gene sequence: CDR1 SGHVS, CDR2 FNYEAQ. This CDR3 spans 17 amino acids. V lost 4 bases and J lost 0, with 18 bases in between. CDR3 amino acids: CASSSIRLEPYQETQYF. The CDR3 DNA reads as TGTGCCAGCAGCTCGATCCGTCTGGAGCCATACCAAGAGACCCAGTACTTC.

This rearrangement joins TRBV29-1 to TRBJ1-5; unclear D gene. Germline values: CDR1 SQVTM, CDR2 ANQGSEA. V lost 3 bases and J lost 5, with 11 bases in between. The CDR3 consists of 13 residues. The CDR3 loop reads CSVDGGQDQPQHF. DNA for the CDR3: TGCAGCGTTGACGGCGGCCAAGATCAGCCCCAGCATTTT.

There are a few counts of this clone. CDR3 residues: CASSQITGRQNTEAFF. The CDR3 DNA is TGTGCCAGCAGCCAAATAACAGGGCGTCAGAACACTGAAGCTTTCTTT. The chain is built from TRBV4-2 and TRBJ1-1; maybe TRBD1 (6 bases). The CDR3 is 16 amino acids. Per the germline V gene, CDR1 is LGHNA and CDR2 is YNFKEQ. The V end lost 2 bases, the J end lost 1 base, and 14 bases lay between the germline ends.

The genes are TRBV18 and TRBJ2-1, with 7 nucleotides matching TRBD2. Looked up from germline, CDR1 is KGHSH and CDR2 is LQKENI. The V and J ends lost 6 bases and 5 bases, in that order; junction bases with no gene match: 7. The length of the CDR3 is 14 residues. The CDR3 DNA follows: TGTGCCAGCTCCCCGGGGGGACGCAACAATGAGCAGTTCTTC. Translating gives CASSPGGRNNEQFF.

The DNA of the CDR3 is TGTGCCAGCAGCTTAGGCCCAGGGACATCACAACATGGCTACACCTTC. Translation: CASSLGPGTSQHGYTF. V and J are TRBV7-9 and TRBJ1-2, with D perhaps matching TRBD1 (6 bases). The CDR3 has 16 amino acids. Germline V gives CDR1 SEHNR, CDR2 FQNEAQ (reference sequence). The germline V and J ends were trimmed by 1 base and 6 bases, with 18 bases remaining between them.

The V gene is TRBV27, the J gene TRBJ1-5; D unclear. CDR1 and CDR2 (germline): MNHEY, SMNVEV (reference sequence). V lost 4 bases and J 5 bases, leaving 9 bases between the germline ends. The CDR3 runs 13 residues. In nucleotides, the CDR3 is TGTGCCAGCAGTTACAGCGGGGATCAGCCCCAGCATTTT. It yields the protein CASSYSGDQPQHF.

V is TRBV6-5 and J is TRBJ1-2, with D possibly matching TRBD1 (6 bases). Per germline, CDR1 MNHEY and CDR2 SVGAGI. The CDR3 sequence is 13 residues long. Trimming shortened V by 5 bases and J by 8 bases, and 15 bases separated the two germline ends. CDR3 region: CASSTTGMGGYTF. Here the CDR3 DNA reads TGTGCCAGCAGTACTACAGGGATGGGCGGCTACACCTTC.

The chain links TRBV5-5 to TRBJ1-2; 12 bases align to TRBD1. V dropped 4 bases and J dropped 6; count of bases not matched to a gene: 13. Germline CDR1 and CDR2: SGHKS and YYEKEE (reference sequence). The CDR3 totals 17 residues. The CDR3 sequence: CASSPTGTGGAWDGYTF. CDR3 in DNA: TGTGCCAGCAGCCCAACCGGGACAGGGGGCGCATGGGATGGCTACACCTTC.

Written as DNA, the CDR3 is TGCGCCAGCAACGTACAGGGAGGGCCCAATGAGCAGTTCTTC. Protein sequence: CASNVQGGPNEQFF. The V call is TRBV5-1, the J call TRBJ2-1, with D possibly matching TRBD2 (7 bases). The length of the CDR3 is 14 residues. Trimming removed 6 bases at V and 6 bases at J, with 16 bases between. The germline V gene encodes CDR1 SGHRS and CDR2 YFSETQ.

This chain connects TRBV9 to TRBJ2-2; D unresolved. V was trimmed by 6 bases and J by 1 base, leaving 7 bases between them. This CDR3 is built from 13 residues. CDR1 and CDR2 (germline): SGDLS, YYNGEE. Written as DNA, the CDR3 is TGTGCCAGCACCTCAGGGAACACCGGGGAGCTGTTTTTT. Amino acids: CASTSGNTGELFF.

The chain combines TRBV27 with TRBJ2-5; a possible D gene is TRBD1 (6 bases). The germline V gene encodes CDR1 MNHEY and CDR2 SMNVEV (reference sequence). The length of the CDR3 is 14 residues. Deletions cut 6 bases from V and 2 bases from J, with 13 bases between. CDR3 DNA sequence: TGTGCCAGCAGCCTCAGGGGAACGCAAGAGACCCAGTACTTC. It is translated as CASSLRGTQETQYF.

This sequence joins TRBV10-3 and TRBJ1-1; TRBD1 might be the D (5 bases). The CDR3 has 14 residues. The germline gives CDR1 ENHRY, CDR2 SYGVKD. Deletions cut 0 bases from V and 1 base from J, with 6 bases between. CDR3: CAISESGGNTEAFF. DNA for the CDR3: TGTGCCATCAGTGAGTCCGGGGGGAACACTGAAGCTTTCTTT.